A selection of T cell receptor beta chains follows, all from one sample in a study of molecular identifiers for immune sequencing clone quantification. TCRdb fed the PCR reads into MiXCR, producing one record per CDR3 protein. The data contain about 630,000 distinct CDR3 sequences, around 25% of them singletons. Sequenced sample: naive CD8+ T cells from blood, with Jurkat cell RNA spiked in. These receptors were taken from a human donor in good health. Some libraries in this study had Jurkat cell RNA spiked in. CDR3s include the opening cysteine and the closing phenylalanine or tryptophan. Each record gives: CDR3 DNA, CDR3 protein, V gene, J gene, clone size, D gene. A D gene is named only where the DNA matches it firmly. Clone size is shown for a subset of rows, as once, few, many or a class of expanded clone.

CDR3nt: TGTGCCAGCAGTCCCCTCGGGGGGGTTGGCTACGAGCAGTACTTC
CDR3aa: CASSPLGGVGYEQYF
v_gene: TRBV27
j_gene: TRBJ2-7
abundance: NA
d_gene: TRBD2

CDR3nt: TGCCGCGCTAGCGGGGAAGTGACAGATACGCAGTATTTT
CDR3aa: CRASGEVTDTQYF
v_gene: TRBV29-1
j_gene: TRBJ2-3
abundance: NA
d_gene: TRBD2

CDR3nt: TGTGCCAGCAGCGCGATGCCAGGGGGCGAGAATACGCAGTATTTC
CDR3aa: CASSAMPGGENTQYF
v_gene: TRBV7-2
j_gene: TRBJ2-3
abundance: NA
d_gene: TRBD1

CDR3nt: TGCGCCAGCAGCTTATTTGGGGACAGGACCTATAACCTAGCCAAAAACATTCAGTACTTC
CDR3aa: CASSLFGDRTYNLAKNIQYF
v_gene: TRBV5-1
j_gene: TRBJ2-4
abundance: many
d_gene: TRBD1

CDR3nt: TGTGCCAGCAGCGACAGGGAAAACGACACTGAAGCTTTCTTT
CDR3aa: CASSDRENDTEAFF
v_gene: TRBV12-3/TRBV12-4
j_gene: TRBJ1-1
abundance: many
d_gene: TRBD1

CDR3nt: TGCAGCGTTGGACCCTGGGGGACTGAAGCTTTCTTT
CDR3aa: CSVGPWGTEAFF
v_gene: TRBV29-1
j_gene: TRBJ1-1
abundance: many
d_gene: NA

CDR3nt: TGTGCCAGCAGTTACGTACAGGGTGAGATGAACACTGAAGCTTTCTTT
CDR3aa: CASSYVQGEMNTEAFF
v_gene: TRBV6-2/TRBV6-3
j_gene: TRBJ1-1
abundance: NA
d_gene: NA

CDR3nt: TGTGCCAGCAGTTTATCGAGGACAGGGTTGGAGACCCAGTACTTC
CDR3aa: CASSLSRTGLETQYF
v_gene: TRBV27
j_gene: TRBJ2-5
abundance: many
d_gene: TRBD1

CDR3nt: TGTGCCAGTAGTATTTCAGGGGGCGCGGATACGCAGTATTTT
CDR3aa: CASSISGGADTQYF
v_gene: TRBV19
j_gene: TRBJ2-3
abundance: NA
d_gene: TRBD1

CDR3nt: TGTGCCAGCAGTTTTGAGTGGGGCAGGGGGACAGATACGCAGTATTTT
CDR3aa: CASSFEWGRGTDTQYF
v_gene: TRBV27
j_gene: TRBJ2-3
abundance: NA
d_gene: TRBD1

CDR3nt: TGTGCCAGCAGTTACTCGAGGCATCTCACTGAAGCTTTCTTT
CDR3aa: CASSYSRHLTEAFF
v_gene: TRBV6-2/TRBV6-3
j_gene: TRBJ1-1
abundance: NA
d_gene: NA

CDR3nt: TGCAGAGCTAGAGATGGCAACTCTGGGGCCAACGTCCTGACTTTC
CDR3aa: CRARDGNSGANVLTF
v_gene: TRBV20-1
j_gene: TRBJ2-6
abundance: NA
d_gene: NA

CDR3nt: TGTGCCAGCAGTAGAATTGGAGTGGCAGGGGTGGAGCAGCCCCAGCATTTT
CDR3aa: CASSRIGVAGVEQPQHF
v_gene: TRBV27
j_gene: TRBJ1-5
abundance: NA
d_gene: NA

CDR3nt: TGTGCCAGCAGTGCCAGCTGGCGGGGGGATGATACGCAGTATTTT
CDR3aa: CASSASWRGDDTQYF
v_gene: TRBV12-3/TRBV12-4
j_gene: TRBJ2-3
abundance: many
d_gene: TRBD2

CDR3nt: TGTGCCAGCACAGGGTACGCGAATTCCGCGTACGAGCAGTACTTC
CDR3aa: CASTGYANSAYEQYF
v_gene: TRBV19
j_gene: TRBJ2-7
abundance: NA
d_gene: NA

CDR3nt: TGTGCCTGGAGTAGCAGGCCCTACGAGCAGTACTTC
CDR3aa: CAWSSRPYEQYF
v_gene: TRBV30
j_gene: TRBJ2-7
abundance: few
d_gene: NA

CDR3nt: TGTGCCAGCAGCTTAGAAGGGGCAGATACGCAGTATTTT
CDR3aa: CASSLEGADTQYF
v_gene: TRBV7-9
j_gene: TRBJ2-3
abundance: many
d_gene: NA

CDR3nt: TGTGCCAGCAGCTTAGGGGCGCGAAGCAATCAGCCCCAGCATTTT
CDR3aa: CASSLGARSNQPQHF
v_gene: TRBV13
j_gene: TRBJ1-5
abundance: many
d_gene: NA

CDR3nt: TGCAGCGTTGGGAGGACTAGCGGGGGGGGATCCTACAATGAGCAGTTCTTC
CDR3aa: CSVGRTSGGGSYNEQFF
v_gene: TRBV29-1
j_gene: TRBJ2-1
abundance: few
d_gene: TRBD2

CDR3nt: TGTGCCAGCAGACCGCGGGCCCTATTAGACGGTGAGCAGTTCTTC
CDR3aa: CASRPRALLDGEQFF
v_gene: TRBV28
j_gene: TRBJ2-1
abundance: NA
d_gene: NA

CDR3nt: TGTGCCAGCAGTTTCGGGCCCGGTACTGGAAACACCATATATTTT
CDR3aa: CASSFGPGTGNTIYF
v_gene: TRBV27
j_gene: TRBJ1-3
abundance: many
d_gene: NA

CDR3nt: TGTGCCAGCAGTGACCCAGAGTCGGAGACCCAGTACTTC
CDR3aa: CASSDPESETQYF
v_gene: TRBV6-1
j_gene: TRBJ2-5
abundance: many
d_gene: NA